Presented here are 12 T cell receptor beta chains from one specimen sequenced in a study of response to subunit inactivated influenza vaccine. TCRdb fed the RT-PCR reads into MiXCR, producing one record per CDR3 protein. The repertoire consists of about 480,000 distinct CDR3 sequences, with approximately 12% occurring once and the leading ten covering 13%. Sequenced here: PBMCs from blood, sampled more than 35 days after vaccination. The receptors were sampled from a man aged 50 to 60 who received an inactivated influenza vaccine.

The chain joins TRBV9 to TRBJ2-3; D perhaps matches TRBD2 (5 bases). Germline loops: CDR1 SGDLS, CDR2 YYNGEE. The germline V and J ends were trimmed by 4 bases and 11 bases, with 17 bases remaining between them. CDR3 length: 13 amino acids. DNA of the CDR3: TGTGCCAGCAGCCCCTCGGGAACAAGGAAGCAGTATTTT. Its translation is CASSPSGTRKQYF.

This clonotype has more than one count but fewer than ten. The chain has TRBV29-1 and TRBJ1-2, with D unclear. The CDR3 contains 11 residues. Trimming took off 5 bases at V and 4 bases at J, with 8 bases between the two ends. Germline CDR1 SQVTM, CDR2 ANQGSEA. The CDR3 loop reads CSVSSFYGYTF. CDR3 bases: TGCAGCGTTAGCAGCTTCTATGGCTACACCTTC.

The CDR3 bases are TGTGCCAGCAGTTTAGAGGGGGCTGCGAACACTGAAGCTTTCTTT. This sequence encodes CASSLEGAANTEAFF. This chain connects TRBV12-3 or TRBV12-4 to TRBJ1-1; 7 nucleotides agree with TRBD1. With 1 base clipped from V and 1 base from J, the junction kept 3 bases outside the gene matches. This CDR3 is 15 amino acids long.

CDR3 sequence (DNA): TGTGCCAGCAGCTTCGGACTAGCCTCCTACAATGAGCAGTTCTTC. As protein: CASSFGLASYNEQFF. The genes are TRBV7-7 and TRBJ2-1; the match to TRBD2 covers 8 bases. V gave up 3 bases and J gave up 0 bases; unmatched junction bases: 1. The length of the CDR3 is 15 residues. Germline values: CDR1 SSHAT, CDR2 FNYEAQ (reference sequence).

This clonotype was counted between two and nine times. In DNA, the CDR3 is TGTGCCAGCAGCCTCCAGGCAGGGGGCCAGAGTGGCTACACCTTC. Translation: CASSLQAGGQSGYTF. The chain uses TRBV7-2 and TRBJ1-2, with 8 bases identical to TRBD1. The CDR3 is made up of 15 amino acids. With 5 bases clipped from V and 7 bases from J, the junction kept 12 bases outside the gene matches. Looked up from germline, CDR1 is SGHTA and CDR2 is FQGNSA. The complete variable domain, with remaining parts taken from reference TRBV7-2 and TRBJ1-2, reads GAGVSQSPSNKVTEKGKDVELRCDPISGHTALYWYRQSLGQGLEFLIYFQGNSAPDKSGLPSDRFSAERTGGSVSTLTIQRTQQEDSAVYLCASSLQAGGQSGYTFGSGTRLTVV.

The CDR3 reads CASSLAQGAGEKLFF. DNA for the CDR3: TGTGCCAGCAGCTTAGCGCAGGGGGCGGGTGAAAAACTGTTTTTT. The J gene is TRBJ1-4, the V gene TRBV7-8; 8 nucleotides match TRBD1. After removal of 0 bases from V and 7 bases from J, the junction contained 4 bases not matched to a gene. CDR3 length equals 15 residues. Germline V CDR1 and CDR2: SGHVS, FQNEAQ. Combining the CDR3 with reference TRBV7-8 and TRBJ1-4 gives the whole variable domain GAGVSQSPRYKVAKRGQDVALRCDPISGHVSLFWYQQALGQGPEFLTYFQNEAQLDKSGLPSDRFFAERPEGSVSTLKIQRTQQEDSAVYLCASSLAQGAGEKLFFGSGTQLSVL.

This clonotype has only a few counts. V is TRBV5-6 and J is TRBJ2-1; D not certain. V lost 0 bases and J lost 7, with 11 bases in between. Per the germline V gene, CDR1 is SGHDT and CDR2 is YYEEEE. This CDR3 is 14 amino acids long. In DNA form, the CDR3 reads TGTGCCAGCAGCTTGGTGGGCCCCGCGAATGAGCAGTTCTTC. Translation: CASSLVGPANEQFF.

The CDR3 DNA reads TGTGCCAGCAGCTTAGATAGGACAGCGCTCTCCTACGAGCAGTACTTC. It yields the protein CASSLDRTALSYEQYF. V and J are TRBV7-2 and TRBJ2-7, with D tentatively TRBD1 (6 bases). V gave up 1 base and J gave up 0 bases, with 13 bases separating them. The germline V gene has CDR1 SGHTA and CDR2 FQGNSA. The CDR3 is 16 residues long. The whole variable domain, remainder taken from reference TRBV7-2 and TRBJ2-7, is GAGVSQSPSNKVTEKGKDVELRCDPISGHTALYWYRQSLGQGLEFLIYFQGNSAPDKSGLPSDRFSAERTGGSVSTLTIQRTQQEDSAVYLCASSLDRTALSYEQYFGPGTRLTVT.

In its sample, this clonotype was seen a few times. The chain has TRBV11-2 and TRBJ2-5; a possible D gene is TRBD2 (7 bases). Trimming took 2 bases from V and 5 from J, leaving 15 bases between them. Germline V gene data show CDR1 as SGHAT and CDR2 as FQNNGV. The CDR3 sequence is 15 residues long. Written as DNA, the CDR3 is TGTGCCAGCAGCTTAAGCTTGGGGGGGCGGGAGACCCAGTACTTC. Protein product: CASSLSLGGRETQYF.

V gene TRBV9 combines with J gene TRBJ2-3, with D unclear. Trimming stripped 4 bases from V and 1 base from J, with 10 bases between. This CDR3 region has 14 residues. From germline, CDR1 is SGDLS and CDR2 YYNGEE. For the CDR3, the DNA is TGTGCCAGCAGCCCTTTGGGCGGCACAGATACGCAGTATTTT. Amino acids: CASSPLGGTDTQYF.

The chain is built from TRBV11-3 and TRBJ1-1; D call uncertain. Germline CDR1 and CDR2: SGHNT and YENEEA. The CDR3 sequence is 13 residues long. The V end lost 5 bases, the J end lost 4 bases, and 11 bases lay between the germline ends. Here the CDR3 DNA reads TGTGCCAGCAGCGCCATTCGTGGCACTGAAGCTTTCTTT. Its translation: CASSAIRGTEAFF.

The rearrangement uses TRBV5-1 and TRBJ2-1; D is unclear. CDR1 is SGHRS, CDR2 YFSETQ, per germline. V was pared by 0 bases and J by 0 bases, with 10 bases between. This CDR3 comprises 16 residues. Here the CDR3 DNA reads TGCGCCAGCAGCTTGGCAGGCCTTATCTCCTACAATGAGCAGTTCTTC. It yields the protein CASSLAGLISYNEQFF.